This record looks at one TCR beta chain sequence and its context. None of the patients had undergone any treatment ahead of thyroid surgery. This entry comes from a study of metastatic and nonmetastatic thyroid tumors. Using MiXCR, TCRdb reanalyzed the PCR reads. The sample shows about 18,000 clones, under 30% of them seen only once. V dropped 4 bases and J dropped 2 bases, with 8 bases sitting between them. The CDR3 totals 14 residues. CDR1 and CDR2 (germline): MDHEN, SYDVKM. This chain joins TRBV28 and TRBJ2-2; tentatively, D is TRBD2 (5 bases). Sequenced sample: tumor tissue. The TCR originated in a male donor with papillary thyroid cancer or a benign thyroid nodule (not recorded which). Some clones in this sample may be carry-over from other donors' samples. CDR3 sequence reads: CASSSGRNTGELFF. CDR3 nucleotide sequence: TGTGCCAGCAGTTCGGGGAGAAACACCGGGGAGCTGTTTTTT.